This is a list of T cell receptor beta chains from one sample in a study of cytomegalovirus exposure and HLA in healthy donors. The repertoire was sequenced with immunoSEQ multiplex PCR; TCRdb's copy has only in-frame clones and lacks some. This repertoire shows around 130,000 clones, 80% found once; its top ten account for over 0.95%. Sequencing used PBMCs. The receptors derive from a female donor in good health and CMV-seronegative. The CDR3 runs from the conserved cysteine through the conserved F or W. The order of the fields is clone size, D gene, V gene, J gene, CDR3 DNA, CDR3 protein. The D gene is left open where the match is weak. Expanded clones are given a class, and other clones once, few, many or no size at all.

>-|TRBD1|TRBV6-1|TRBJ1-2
TGTGCCAGCAACCCAGGGGGCCGTGGCTACACCTTC
CASNPGGRGYTF
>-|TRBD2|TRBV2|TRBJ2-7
TGTGCCAGCAGTGATGAGACTAGCGGGTTTTACGAGCAGTACTTC
CASSDETSGFYEQYF
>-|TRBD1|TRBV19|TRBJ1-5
TGTGCCAGTAGTAGCAGACAGGGGATGGGTCAGCCCCAGCATTTT
CASSSRQGMGQPQHF
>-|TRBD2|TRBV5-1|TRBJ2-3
TGCGCCAGCGGGGGGGAGGAATTCCGGGGAGATACGCAGTATTTT
CASGGEEFRGDTQYF
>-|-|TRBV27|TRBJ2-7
TGTGCCAGCAGTTTATCGTGGGCGCGCTACGAGCAGTACTTC
CASSLSWARYEQYF
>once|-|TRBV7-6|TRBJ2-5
TGTGCCCGGCCCGTCCAGGGGAGAGAGACCCAGTACTTC
CARPVQGRETQYF
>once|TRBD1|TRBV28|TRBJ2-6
TGTGCCAGCAGTTTTTCATCCCAACCCGACAGGGTCGGGGCCAACGTCCTGACTTTC
CASSFSSQPDRVGANVLTF
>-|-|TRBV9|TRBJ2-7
TGTGCCAGCAGCGTAGGGGAGGATACCTACGAGCAGTACTTC
CASSVGEDTYEQYF
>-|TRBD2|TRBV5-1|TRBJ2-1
TGCGCCAGCAGCTTGACTAGCGGGAGTAGGTACAATGAGCAGTTCTTC
CASSLTSGSRYNEQFF
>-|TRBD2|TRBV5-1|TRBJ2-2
TGCGCCAGCAGCCTAGCGGGGTACACCGGGGAGCTGTTTTTT
CASSLAGYTGELFF
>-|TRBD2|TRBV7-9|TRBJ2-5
TGTGCCAGCAGCCCGTCAGGGCCAGCGGGAGAGGAGACCCAGTACTTC
CASSPSGPAGEETQYF
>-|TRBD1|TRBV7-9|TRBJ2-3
TGTGCCAGCAGCTTCCAGGGGGTCAAGGATACGCAGTATTTT
CASSFQGVKDTQYF
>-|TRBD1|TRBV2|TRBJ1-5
TGTGCCAGCAGGGACAGGGTGTATAGCAATCAGCCCCAGCATTTT
CASRDRVYSNQPQHF
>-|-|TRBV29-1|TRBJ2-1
TGCAGCGTATCGGGAGAGGGGCACAATGAGCAGTTCTTC
CSVSGEGHNEQFF
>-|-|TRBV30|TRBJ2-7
TGTGCCTGGAGTATCGGGCTAGCAGCCTACGAGCAGTACTTC
CAWSIGLAAYEQYF
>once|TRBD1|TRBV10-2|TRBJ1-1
TGCGCCAGCAGTGGGACAGGGGACACTGAAGCTTTCTTT
CASSGTGDTEAFF
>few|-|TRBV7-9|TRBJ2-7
TGTGCCGTAACAGGGCAATGGAACTACGAGCAGTACTTC
CAVTGQWNYEQYF
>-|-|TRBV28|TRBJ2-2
TGTGCCAGCAGTAAAAGGGGAACCGGGGAGCTGTTTTTT
CASSKRGTGELFF
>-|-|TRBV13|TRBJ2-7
TGTGCCAGCAGCCCTCCAGGAAGGGGCTACGAGCAGTACTTC
CASSPPGRGYEQYF
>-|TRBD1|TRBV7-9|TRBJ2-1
TGTGCCAGCAGCTCCCCAGCGGGACAGGGTAACAATGAGCAGTTCTTC
CASSSPAGQGNNEQFF
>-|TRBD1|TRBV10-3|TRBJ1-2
TGTGCCATCAGTGGACAGGGGAACTATGGCTACACCTTC
CAISGQGNYGYTF
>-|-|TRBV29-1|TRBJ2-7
TGCAGCGTTGTAGCAGACCCCTACGAGCAGTACTTC
CSVVADPYEQYF
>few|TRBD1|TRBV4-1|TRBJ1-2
TGCGCCAGCAGCCCCGAGAAATTTGGACAGGAGTCCTATGGCTACACCTTC
CASSPEKFGQESYGYTF
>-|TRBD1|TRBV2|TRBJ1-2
TGTGCCAGCAGTGCACACCGGGACAGGGAGTTTGGCTACACCTTC
CASSAHRDREFGYTF
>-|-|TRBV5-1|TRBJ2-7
TGCGCCAGCAGCTTTAGCGGAGGCAGCTACGAGCAGTACTTC
CASSFSGGSYEQYF
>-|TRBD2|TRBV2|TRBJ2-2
TGTGCCAGCAGCGGGATCAAACTAGCGGGAGCGACCGGCGGGGAGCTGTTTTTT
CASSGIKLAGATGGELFF
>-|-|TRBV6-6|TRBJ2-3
TGTGCCAGCAGTTACTCGACTAGGGCAGATACGCAGTATTTT
CASSYSTRADTQYF
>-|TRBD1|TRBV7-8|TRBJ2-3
TGTGCCAGCAGCCCTCCACCCACAGGGGTGGCAGATACGCAGTATTTT
CASSPPPTGVADTQYF
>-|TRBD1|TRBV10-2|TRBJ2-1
TGCGCCAGCAGTGTTCCGGGACAGGGGGTGAATGAGCAGTTCTTC
CASSVPGQGVNEQFF
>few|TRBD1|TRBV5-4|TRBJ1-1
TGTGCCAGCAGCTTCCCCGGGACAGGGAACACTGAAGCTTTCTTT
CASSFPGTGNTEAFF
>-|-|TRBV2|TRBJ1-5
TGTGCCAGCAGGGCAGTTTATAGCAATCAGCCCCAGCATTTT
CASRAVYSNQPQHF
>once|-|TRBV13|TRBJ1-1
TGTGCCAGCAGCTACAGGGATGTGAACACTGAAGCTTTCTTT
CASSYRDVNTEAFF
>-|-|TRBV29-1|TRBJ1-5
TGCAGCGTTGCCCTCGCGGGGACTTATAGCAATCAGCCCCAGCATTTT
CSVALAGTYSNQPQHF
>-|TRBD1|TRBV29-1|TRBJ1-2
TGCAGCGTTCTCGGACAGGGGGGATACGGCTACACCTTC
CSVLGQGGYGYTF
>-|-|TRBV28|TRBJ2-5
TGTGCCAGCAGACCGCCAGTCAATCAAGAGACCCAGTACTTC
CASRPPVNQETQYF
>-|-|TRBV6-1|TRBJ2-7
TGTGCCAGCAGCCCAATAGGGGTCGACTACGAGCAGTACTTC
CASSPIGVDYEQYF
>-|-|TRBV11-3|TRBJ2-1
TGTGCCAGCAGCTTAGGGCGGGACAGCAACAATGAGCAGTTCTTC
CASSLGRDSNNEQFF
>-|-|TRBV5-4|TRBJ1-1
TGTGCCAGCAGCCCCGGACTGCGCACTGAAGCTTTCTTT
CASSPGLRTEAFF
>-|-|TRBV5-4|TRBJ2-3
TGTGCCAGCAGCTTGGAAGCTTCTAGCACAGATACGCAGTATTTT
CASSLEASSTDTQYF
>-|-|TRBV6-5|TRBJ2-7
TGTGCCAGCAGTTATGACTGGAGCTCCTACGAGCAGTACTTC
CASSYDWSSYEQYF
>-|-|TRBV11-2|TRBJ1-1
TGTGCCAGCAGCCCCCGAAGGGAGACTGAAGCTTTCTTT
CASSPRRETEAFF
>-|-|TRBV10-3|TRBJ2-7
TGTGCCATCAGTGATCGGACTGCCGCCGGCGAGCAGTACTTC
CAISDRTAAGEQYF
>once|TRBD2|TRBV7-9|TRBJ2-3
TGTGCCAGCCGCGGGGGGACTAGCGGGAGCGGCACAGATACGCAGTATTTT
CASRGGTSGSGTDTQYF
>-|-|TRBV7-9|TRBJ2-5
TGTGCCGGCAGGGCAGGGGTCCAAGAGACCCAGTACTTC
CAGRAGVQETQYF
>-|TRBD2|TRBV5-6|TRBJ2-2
TGTGCCAGCAGCTTAGCGGGAGGTACCGGGGAGCTGTTTTTT
CASSLAGGTGELFF
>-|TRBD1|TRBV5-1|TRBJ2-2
TGCGCCAGCAGCGACACCGGGACAGGAAGCACCGGGGAGCTGTTTTTT
CASSDTGTGSTGELFF
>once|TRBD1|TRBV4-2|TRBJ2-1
TGTGCCAGCAGCCAAGAAATCCGGGACAGGGGGTTCTTC
CASSQEIRDRGFF
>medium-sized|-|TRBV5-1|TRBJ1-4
TGCGCCAGCAGCTTGGCCCCTCCAGGGACTAATGAAAAACTGTTTTTT
CASSLAPPGTNEKLFF
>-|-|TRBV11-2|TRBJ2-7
TGTGCCAGCAGCCGAAGCGGTGCCTCCTACGAGCAGTACTTC
CASSRSGASYEQYF
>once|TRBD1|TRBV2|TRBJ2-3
TGTGCCAGCAAGTGGGACAGGGTGACAGATACGCAGTATTTT
CASKWDRVTDTQYF
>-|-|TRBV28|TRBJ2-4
TGTGCCGCGAGGAGCGGGCTAGCCAAAAACATTCAGTACTTC
CAARSGLAKNIQYF
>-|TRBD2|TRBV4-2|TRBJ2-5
TGTGCCAGCAGCCAAGATCGGGAGGGCCAAGAGACCCAGTACTTC
CASSQDREGQETQYF
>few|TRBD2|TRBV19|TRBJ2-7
TGTGCCAGTAGCAGCGGGAGTAACTACGAGCAGTACTTC
CASSSGSNYEQYF
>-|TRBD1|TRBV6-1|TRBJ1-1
TGTGCCAGCAGTGGGGGACAGCACACTGAAGCTTTCTTT
CASSGGQHTEAFF